Shown below are 21 T cell receptor beta chains from a single sample sequenced in a study of B cell selection in AIRE deficiency. The regulatory T cell sort gate was CD4+CD25hiCD127low/negative. Profiling relied on immunoSEQ multiplex PCR, and the TCRdb table lists in-frame clones only, not all of them. This sample carries 13,000 to 15,000 clones, about 92% of them seen once, and the ten largest clones take approximately 1%. Sequencing used Tregs sorted from PBMCs. These receptors were collected from a human donor with AIRE deficiency.

The gene calls are TRBV5-1 and TRBJ2-1; 13 bases map to TRBD2. Germline CDR1 and CDR2: SGHRS and YFSETQ. The CDR3 is 15 residues long. J gave up 5 bases and V 4 bases, and 3 bases lay outside the gene matches. CDR3 nucleotide sequence: TGCGCCAGCAGCCGGGGACTAGCGGGGCACAATGAGCAGTTCTTC. Its translation: CASSRGLAGHNEQFF.

This chain links TRBV10-2 with TRBJ2-7, with 7 bases matching TRBD2. V was pared by 6 bases and J by 5 bases, with 4 bases of the junction left unmatched. Germline-derived CDR1 and CDR2 are WSHSY and SAAADI. The CDR3 contains 12 residues. The CDR3 coding sequence is TGCGCCAGCAGGCGGGAGAAGAACGAGCAGTACTTC. It translates to CASRREKNEQYF.

The genes are TRBV9 and TRBJ2-5, with TRBD2 matching 8 bases. Trimming cost V 0 bases and J 8 bases; bases outside gene matches: 15. The germline V gene has CDR1 SGDLS and CDR2 YYNGEE. The CDR3 runs 17 residues. The DNA for the CDR3 is TGTGCCAGCAGCGTAGAAATTAGCGGGGAACAGGGAGGAACCCAGTACTTC. Protein: CASSVEISGEQGGTQYF.

This chain links TRBV20-1 with TRBJ1-2, with no clear D. The CDR3 totals 9 residues. V lost 8 bases and J 8 bases, leaving 9 bases between the germline ends. The germline V gene has CDR1 DFQATT and CDR2 SNEGSKA (reference sequence). The CDR3 sequence: CSPSWGYTF. Written as DNA, the CDR3 is TGCAGTCCCTCCTGGGGCTACACCTTC.

The V call is TRBV6-1, the J call TRBJ2-7, with D possibly matching TRBD1 (5 bases). The CDR3 covers 16 residues. With 0 bases removed from V and 2 bases from J, the gap between germline ends came to 14 bases. The germline gives CDR1 MNHNS, CDR2 SASEGT. Here the CDR3 DNA reads TGTGCCAGCAGTGAAGCCGACAGACTGCTGGCCTACGAGCAGTACTTC. Protein product: CASSEADRLLAYEQYF.

The chain is built from TRBV7-2 and TRBJ1-1; D gene uncertain. CDR1 is SGHTA and CDR2 is FQGNSA in the germline V gene. The V gene lost 1 base and the J gene lost 0 bases, with 6 bases spanning the gap. CDR3 length: 14 amino acids. This CDR3 reads CASSLVVVNTEAFF. The DNA of the CDR3 is TGTGCCAGCAGCTTAGTTGTGGTGAACACTGAAGCTTTCTTT.

The chain links TRBV5-1 to TRBJ2-3; D is perhaps TRBD1 (5 bases). Germline V gene sequence: CDR1 SGHRS, CDR2 YFSETQ. This CDR3 spans 14 amino acids. V lost 5 bases and J 7 bases, leaving 17 bases between the germline ends. In nucleotides, the CDR3 is TGCGCCAGCAGGGGGTCGACAGTTCAAAATACGCAGTATTTT. It translates to CASRGSTVQNTQYF.

The chain carries TRBV6-6 and TRBJ1-5, with 7 bases lining up with TRBD1. Trimming removed 5 bases from V and 5 bases from J; junction bases left unmatched: 6. Germline V gene lookup returns CDR1 MNHNY and CDR2 SVGAGI (reference sequence). This CDR3 is built from 14 residues. The CDR3 DNA reads TGTGCCAGCAGTCGACAGGGCTGGTATCAGCCCCAGCATTTT. Its protein product is CASSRQGWYQPQHF.

The V gene is TRBV28, the J gene TRBJ2-4; 7 bases agree with TRBD2. V dropped 3 bases and J dropped 6; count of bases not matched to a gene: 5. CDR3 length: 14 amino acids. CDR1 MDHEN and CDR2 SYDVKM come from the germline V gene. The DNA of the CDR3 is TGTGCCAGCAGTTTGGGAGGGAAGGCAAACATTCAGTACTTC. Protein sequence: CASSLGGKANIQYF.

The rearrangement links TRBV11-2 to TRBJ2-3; 11 positions agree with TRBD2. This CDR3 is built from 16 residues. J was trimmed by 1 base and V by 6 bases; bases with no gene match: 6. Germline lookup yields CDR1 SGHAT and CDR2 FQNNGV. The CDR3 spells CASSQGTSGGTDTQYF. DNA for the CDR3: TGTGCCAGCAGTCAGGGGACTAGCGGAGGCACAGATACGCAGTATTTT.

This clone was seen once. The chain recombines TRBV5-1 with TRBJ2-2, with D possibly matching TRBD1 (5 bases). V dropped 0 bases and J dropped 2 bases, with 14 bases sitting between them. In germline, CDR1 is SGHRS, CDR2 YFSETQ. This CDR3 is 17 amino acids long. CDR3 sequence (DNA): TGCGCCAGCAGCTTGGGGGGCACAGGTGCTAACACCGGGGAGCTGTTTTTT. Translation gives CASSLGGTGANTGELFF.

This sequence joins TRBV5-6 and TRBJ2-1, with D possibly TRBD1 on 6 matching bases. The germline V gene encodes CDR1 SGHDT and CDR2 YYEEEE. The ends were cut back, 5 bases at V and 4 bases at J, with 10 bases in the middle. This CDR3 has 13 residues. CDR3 nucleotide sequence: TGTGCCAGCAGGGGAACAGGGTACAATGAGCAGTTCTTC. Amino acids: CASRGTGYNEQFF.

V usage is TRBV25-1 and J usage is TRBJ2-7, with D perhaps TRBD1 (5 bases). This CDR3 is built from 14 residues. CDR1 and CDR2 from the germline V gene are MGHDK and SYGVNS. The ends were cut back, 3 bases at V and 2 bases at J, with 11 bases in the middle. In DNA, the CDR3 is TGTGCCAGCAGTGACCCGGACAATACCTACGAGCAGTACTTC. Protein: CASSDPDNTYEQYF.

This chain joins TRBV9 and TRBJ2-4, with TRBD1 matching over 8 bases. The CDR3 extends over 15 amino acids. Germline CDR1 and CDR2: SGDLS and YYNGEE. V was pared by 4 bases and J by 8 bases, with 11 bases of the junction left unmatched. The CDR3 region is CASSSQPDRVDIQYF. In DNA form, the CDR3 reads TGTGCCAGCAGCTCACAACCGGACAGGGTGGACATTCAGTACTTC.

V is TRBV11-3 and J is TRBJ1-1; D gene uncertain. Germline CDR1 reads SGHNT; CDR2 reads YENEEA. The CDR3 spans 13 residues. V was cut by 3 bases and J by 4 bases, with 9 bases left in between. This CDR3 reads CASSFSQLTEAFF. The DNA for the CDR3 is TGTGCCAGCAGCTTCTCACAACTCACTGAAGCTTTCTTT.

The V gene is TRBV28, the J gene TRBJ2-1; the D gene could be TRBD1 or TRBD2 (5 bases each). V was trimmed by 0 bases and J by 0 bases, leaving 6 bases between them. Per germline, CDR1 MDHEN and CDR2 SYDVKM. The CDR3 extends over 15 amino acids. In DNA form, the CDR3 reads TGTGCCAGCAGTTTATGGGGGGTCTCCTACAATGAGCAGTTCTTC. Its protein product is CASSLWGVSYNEQFF. The full variable domain, in which reference TRBV28 and TRBJ2-1 provide the parts outside the CDR3, is DVKVTQSSRYLVKRTGEKVFLECVQDMDHENMFWYRQDPGLGLRLIYFSYDVKMKEKGDIPEGYSVSREKKERFSLILESASTNQTSMYLCASSLWGVSYNEQFFGPGTRLTVL.

The V and J genes are TRBV19 and TRBJ2-7, with D possibly being TRBD1 (5 bases). The CDR3 is made up of 13 amino acids. Germline V CDR1 and CDR2: LNHDA, SQIVND (reference sequence). V was pared by 5 bases and J by 1 base, with 9 bases between. The CDR3 spells CASSRQRSYEQYF. The CDR3 DNA sequence: TGTGCCAGTAGTCGACAGAGGTCCTACGAGCAGTACTTC.

The chain uses TRBV7-2 and TRBJ2-7, with no clear D. V dropped 5 bases and J dropped 2 bases, with 13 bases sitting between them. Per the germline V gene, CDR1 is SGHTA and CDR2 is FQGNSA. CDR3 size: 14 residues. The CDR3 is CASSRAPRAYEQYF. The CDR3 DNA follows: TGTGCCAGCAGCCGGGCCCCCCGGGCCTACGAGCAGTACTTC. The whole variable domain, remainder taken from reference TRBV7-2 and TRBJ2-7, is GAGVSQSPSNKVTEKGKDVELRCDPISGHTALYWYRQSLGQGLEFLIYFQGNSAPDKSGLPSDRFSAERTGGSVSTLTIQRTQQEDSAVYLCASSRAPRAYEQYFGPGTRLTVT.

The J gene is TRBJ2-3, the V gene TRBV27, with D tentatively TRBD2 (6 bases). Germline CDR1 MNHEY, CDR2 SMNVEV (reference sequence). The V end lost 4 bases, the J end lost 2 bases, and 13 bases lay between the germline ends. This CDR3 contains 15 residues. This CDR3 reads CASSSWDSYTDTQYF. As DNA, the CDR3 is TGTGCCAGCAGTTCCTGGGACTCATACACAGATACGCAGTATTTT.

The J gene is TRBJ1-1, the V gene TRBV7-2; 9 bases are a match to TRBD1. Germline values: CDR1 SGHTA, CDR2 FQGNSA. The V gene end was trimmed by 3 bases and the J gene end by 6 bases; junction bases not matched to a gene: 11. The CDR3 extends over 16 amino acids. The CDR3 DNA follows: TGTGCCAGCAGCTTGGGTGACAGGGGGTATGACTCTGAAGCTTTCTTT. Translation gives CASSLGDRGYDSEAFF.

V gene TRBV6-5 combines with J gene TRBJ1-5; no definite D call. CDR1 and CDR2 from the germline V gene are MNHEY and SVGAGI. The CDR3 covers 12 residues. The V end lost 4 bases, the J end lost 6 bases, and 7 bases lay between the germline ends. The CDR3 protein is CASSSPSQPQHF. DNA of the CDR3: TGTGCCAGCAGTTCCCCCTCTCAGCCCCAGCATTTT.